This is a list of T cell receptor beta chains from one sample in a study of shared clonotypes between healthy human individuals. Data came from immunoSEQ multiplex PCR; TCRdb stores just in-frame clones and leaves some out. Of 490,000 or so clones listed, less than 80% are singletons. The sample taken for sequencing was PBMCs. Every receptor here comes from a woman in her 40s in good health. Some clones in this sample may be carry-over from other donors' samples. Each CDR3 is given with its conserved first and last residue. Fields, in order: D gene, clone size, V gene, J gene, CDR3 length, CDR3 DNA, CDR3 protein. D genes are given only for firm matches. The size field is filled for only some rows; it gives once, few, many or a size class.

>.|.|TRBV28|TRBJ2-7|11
TGTGCCAGCTCGCTCCTCTACGAGCAGTACTTC
CASSLLYEQYF
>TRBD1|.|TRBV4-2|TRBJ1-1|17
TGTGCCAGCAGCACCCGGACAGGGGTCGGTTGGCACACTGAAGCTTTCTTT
CASSTRTGVGWHTEAFF
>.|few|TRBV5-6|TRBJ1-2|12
TGTGCCAGCCGGGAGGGCAACTATGGCTACACCTTC
CASREGNYGYTF
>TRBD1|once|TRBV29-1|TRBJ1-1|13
TGCAGCGTTGCGGGACAGATGAACACTGAAGCTTTCTTT
CSVAGQMNTEAFF
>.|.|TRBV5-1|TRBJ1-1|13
TGCGCCAGCAGGGAAGGGATCAACACTGAAGCTTTCTTT
CASREGINTEAFF
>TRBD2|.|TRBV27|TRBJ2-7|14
TGTGCCAGCCGGTGGGGGGGGACTCGGTACGAGCAGTACTTC
CASRWGGTRYEQYF
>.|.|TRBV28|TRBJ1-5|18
TGTGCCAGCAGTACGTCAGGCGGGTCAGGAGAAGGCAATCAGCCCCAGCATTTT
CASSTSGGSGEGNQPQHF
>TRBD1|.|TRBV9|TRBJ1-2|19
TGTGCCAGCAGCGTAGCTAGGCGGGACAGGGGAAATTCCTACTATGGCTACACCTTC
CASSVARRDRGNSYYGYTF
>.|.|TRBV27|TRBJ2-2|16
TGTGCCAGCAGCCCCCTTGAGCGGGTTAGCACCGGGGAGCTGTTTTTT
CASSPLERVSTGELFF
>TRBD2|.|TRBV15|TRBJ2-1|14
TGTGCCACCAGCAAGCGGACTAGCGGCCATGAGCAGTTCTTC
CATSKRTSGHEQFF
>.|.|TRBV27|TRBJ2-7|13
TGTGCCAGCAGTTTATCGGCAGGGGACGAGCAGTACTTC
CASSLSAGDEQYF
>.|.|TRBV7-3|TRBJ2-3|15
TGTGCCAGCAGCTTACTGGCAGTTAGCACAGATACGCAGTATTTT
CASSLLAVSTDTQYF
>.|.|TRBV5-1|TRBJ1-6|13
TGCGCCAGCAGCACGGACTTGAGTTCACCCCTCCACTTT
CASSTDLSSPLHF
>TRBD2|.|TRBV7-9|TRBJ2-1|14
TGTGCCAGCAATCCCAGCGGGAGCGGTAATGAGCAGTTCTTC
CASNPSGSGNEQFF
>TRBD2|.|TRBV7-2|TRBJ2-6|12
TGTGCCAGCAGCCTTAGCGGGAGGCCCGTGACTTTC
CASSLSGRPVTF
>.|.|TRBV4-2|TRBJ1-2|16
TGTGCCAGCAGCCAATCGGACGGACTAGAAATCTATGGCTACACCTTC
CASSQSDGLEIYGYTF
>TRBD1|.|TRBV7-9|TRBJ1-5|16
TGTGCCAGCAGCCGGACAGGGGGTTATAGCAATCAGCCCCAGCATTTT
CASSRTGGYSNQPQHF
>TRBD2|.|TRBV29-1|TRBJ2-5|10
TGCAGCGTTGGGGAGGGGACCCAGTACTTC
CSVGEGTQYF